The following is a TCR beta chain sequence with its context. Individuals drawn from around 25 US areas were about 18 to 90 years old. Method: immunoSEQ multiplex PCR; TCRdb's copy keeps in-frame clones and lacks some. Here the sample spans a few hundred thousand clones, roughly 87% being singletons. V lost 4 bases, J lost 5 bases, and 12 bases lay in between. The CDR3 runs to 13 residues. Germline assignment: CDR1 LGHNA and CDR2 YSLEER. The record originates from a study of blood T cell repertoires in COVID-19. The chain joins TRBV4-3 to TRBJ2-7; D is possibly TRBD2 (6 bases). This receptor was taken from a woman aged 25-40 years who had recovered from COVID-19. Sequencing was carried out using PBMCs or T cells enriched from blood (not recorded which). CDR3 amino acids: CASSPRGSNEQYF. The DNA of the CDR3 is TGCGCCAGCAGCCCCCGGGGGAGTAACGAGCAGTACTTC.